This T cell receptor (beta chain) comes out of a study of shared clonotypes between healthy human individuals. For the study at large: Donors were a couple of women and a few men aged 18 to 49. Study-level findings and limits: Relative to clonotypes present in all four donors, those not shared had lower generation probabilities. Estimated clonotype richness was generally higher in naive than memory subsets.

With regard to this clone: Its matching antigen is unknown.

CD45RO-negative cells were positively selected for CCR7, leaving out terminally differentiated effector memory CD45RA+ cells. Samples underwent the assay at deep level. TCRdb keeps only in-frame clones here, not all; method: immunoSEQ multiplex PCR. Here the sample spans around 2,100,000 clones, approximately 94% being singletons. The sample was naive CD8+ T cells sorted from blood. The TCR originated in a man between 18 and 29 years old in good health.

This CDR3 is CASSQDPSGSGWEQYF. Here the CDR3 DNA reads TGCGCCAGCAGCCAAGATCCTAGTGGGAGTGGTTGGGAGCAGTACTTC. The V call is TRBV4-3, the J call TRBJ2-7, with D perhaps TRBD2 (5 bases). The CDR3 is made up of 16 amino acids. V was clipped by 0 bases and J by 7 bases, with 19 bases between them. CDR1 is LGHNA, CDR2 YSLEER, per germline.